The 21 T cell receptor beta chains below come from one sample, sequenced in a study of cytomegalovirus exposure and HLA in healthy donors. TCRdb's copy holds only in-frame clones and misses some; the assay was immunoSEQ multiplex PCR. The profile shows about 160,000 clones, roughly 95% of them singletons. The sample comprised PBMCs. These receptors all stem from a woman aged 18-30 years in good health and CMV-seronegative.

V is TRBV29-1 and J is TRBJ2-1; D might be TRBD1 (6 bases). In germline, CDR1 is SQVTM, CDR2 ANQGSEA. The CDR3 covers 16 residues. V was shortened by 7 bases and J by 4 bases, with 23 bases between the two germline ends. The CDR3 bases are TGCAGCGACGCAGGGGACGTGGGGCCAAAATACAATGAGCAGTTCTTC. This translates into CSDAGDVGPKYNEQFF.

V gene TRBV2 combines with J gene TRBJ2-3, with 11 bases lining up with TRBD2. The CDR3 is 15 amino acids. Unmatched junction bases numbered 6, after V lost 8 bases and J lost 2 bases. Germline assignment: CDR1 SNHLY and CDR2 FYNNEI. CDR3 amino acids: CASQLAGVTTDTQYF. In DNA, the CDR3 is TGTGCCAGCCAACTAGCGGGAGTAACCACAGATACGCAGTATTTT.

This CDR3 reads CARSHLAGQPSTDTQYF. The CDR3 region has the DNA TGTGCCAGATCCCACTTAGCGGGGCAACCTAGCACAGATACGCAGTATTTT. The chain combines TRBV2 with TRBJ2-3; TRBD2 aligns across 8 bases. CDR3 length: 17 residues. CDR1 is SNHLY, CDR2 FYNNEI, per germline. The trim removed 9 bases at V and 0 bases at J, leaving 14 bases unmatched.

V usage is TRBV5-4 and J usage is TRBJ2-5; 11 bases are a match to TRBD2. After removal of 4 bases from V and 2 bases from J, the junction contained 4 bases not matched to a gene. The CDR3 sequence is 15 residues long. Per germline, CDR1 SGHNT and CDR2 YYREEE (reference sequence). CDR3 nucleotide sequence: TGTGCCAGCAGCACGAGGACTAGCGGGCAAGAGACCCAGTACTTC. It yields the protein CASSTRTSGQETQYF.

This chain connects TRBV5-4 to TRBJ2-3; 9 bases match TRBD1. The junction had 3 bases not matched to a gene; V was cut back by 0 bases and J by 4 bases. The CDR3 runs to 15 residues. Germline V gives CDR1 SGHNT, CDR2 YYREEE (reference sequence). The CDR3 coding sequence is TGTGCCAGCAGCTTGGGGGGACAGGGTCCAGATACGCAGTATTTT. It is translated as CASSLGGQGPDTQYF.

Worth noting for this clone: Different DNA sequences within this sample yield the same CDR3. This sequence joins TRBV27 and TRBJ2-2; 8 positions match TRBD1. Germline CDR1 is MNHEY and CDR2 is SMNVEV (reference sequence). Germline trimming cut 5 bases from V and 5 bases from J; bases unmatched to any gene: 4. CDR3 size: 14 residues. The chain's CDR3 is CASSPRTGTGELFF. The CDR3 bases are TGTGCCAGCAGTCCCCGGACAGGGACCGGGGAGCTGTTTTTT.

This clone was seen a single time. This likely comes from a read error, as the CDR3 has no conserved phenylalanine or tryptophan at its end. Because the CDR3's place on the DNA is in doubt, the DNA is left out and the CDR3 is given as listed by TCRdb. The chain employs TRBV20-1 and TRBJ2-7; no DNA check was done on the table's D call, TRBD1. The length of the CDR3 is 10 amino acids, counting both ends. Germline CDR1 DFQATT, CDR2 SNEGSKA (reference sequence). CDR3 protein: CSAAPGTGEL.

The chain links TRBV5-1 to TRBJ1-2; possible D gene TRBD1, 5 bases. The CDR3 covers 15 residues. The V gene's germline CDR1 is SGHRS and CDR2 YFSETQ. The ends were cut back, 0 bases at V and 3 bases at J, with 12 bases in the middle. The chain's CDR3 is CASSLEGQAYYGYTF. The CDR3 bases are TGCGCCAGCAGCTTGGAGGGGCAGGCCTACTATGGCTACACCTTC.

V is TRBV9 and J is TRBJ2-7, with 8 bases identical to TRBD1. V was clipped by 3 bases and J by 5 bases; unmatched bases: 7. This CDR3 contains 14 residues. Looked up from germline, CDR1 is SGDLS and CDR2 is YYNGEE. CDR3 nucleotides: TGTGCCAGCAGCGCCCGGGACAGGAGCCACGAGCAGTACTTC. Translation gives CASSARDRSHEQYF.

The chain combines TRBV19 with TRBJ1-5; 7 nucleotides match TRBD1. With 8 bases clipped from V and 4 bases from J, the junction kept 8 bases outside the gene matches. The CDR3 covers 14 residues. Germline values: CDR1 LNHDA, CDR2 SQIVND (reference sequence). The CDR3 loop reads CASSSTGTNQPQHF. Here the CDR3 DNA reads TGTGCCAGTTCTTCGACAGGGACTAATCAGCCCCAGCATTTT.

The CDR3: CASSSADSVWYYTF. Written as DNA, the CDR3 is TGTGCCAGCAGCTCCGCCGACAGCGTCTGGTATTACACCTTC. The J gene is TRBJ1-2, the V gene TRBV5-4; perhaps TRBD1 as D (5 bases). The V and J ends lost 3 bases and 11 bases respectively, with 20 bases between them. CDR1 is SGHNT and CDR2 is YYREEE in the germline V gene (reference sequence). The CDR3 runs to 14 residues.

The J gene is TRBJ2-3, the V gene TRBV5-1, with D tentatively TRBD1 (5 bases). Germline V gene sequence: CDR1 SGHRS, CDR2 YFSETQ. V lost 0 bases and J lost 2, with 13 bases in between. CDR3 length: 16 amino acids. CDR3 sequence (DNA): TGCGCCAGCAGCTTGGGGCAGGGCGTAATCACAGATACGCAGTATTTT. Its translation is CASSLGQGVITDTQYF.

CDR3 bases: TGTGCCTGGAGCGGAAGACAGGGCCCTTATAATTCACCCCTCCACTTT. This gives the protein CAWSGRQGPYNSPLHF. The chain links TRBV30 to TRBJ1-6; 7 bases are a match to TRBD1. The CDR3 length is 16 residues. The V gene's germline CDR1 is GTSNPN and CDR2 SVGIG (reference sequence). V was pared by 3 bases and J by 4 bases, with 9 bases of the junction left unmatched. Together with reference TRBV30 and TRBJ1-6, the CDR3 gives the full variable domain: SQTIHQWPATLVQPVGSPLSLECTVEGTSNPNLYWYRQAAGRGLQLLFYSVGIGQISSEVPQNLSASRPQDRQFILSSKKLLLSDSGFYLCAWSGRQGPYNSPLHFGNGTRLTVT.

The gene calls are TRBV9 and TRBJ2-4, with TRBD1 identical over 7 bases. CDR1 is SGDLS, CDR2 YYNGEE, per germline. V dropped 5 bases and J dropped 8; count of bases not matched to a gene: 13. The CDR3 runs 15 residues. The CDR3 DNA reads as TGTGCCAGCAGTCATTATGACAGGGACAATGACATTCAGTACTTC. Residues: CASSHYDRDNDIQYF.

V and J are TRBV29-1 and TRBJ2-4; a possible D gene is TRBD1 (6 bases). V was pared by 0 bases and J by 0 bases, with 15 bases between. CDR1 is SQVTM, CDR2 ANQGSEA, per germline. The CDR3 totals 17 residues. This CDR3 reads CSVEDLDRSLAKNIQYF. The CDR3 DNA reads TGCAGCGTTGAAGATCTGGACAGATCTCTAGCCAAAAACATTCAGTACTTC. Supplemented by reference TRBV29-1 and TRBJ2-4, the full variable domain reads SAVISQKPSRDICQRGTSLTIQCQVDSQVTMMFWYRQQPGQSLTLIATANQGSEATYESGFVIDKFPISRPNLTFSTLTVSNMSPEDSSIYLCSVEDLDRSLAKNIQYFGAGTRLSVL.

The gene calls are TRBV19 and TRBJ2-5; the D is unclear. The CDR3 contains 15 residues. Trimming removed 3 bases from V and 3 bases from J, with 14 bases in between. Germline values: CDR1 LNHDA, CDR2 SQIVND (reference sequence). CDR3 loop: CASSMSHPRKETQYF. The CDR3 DNA reads as TGTGCCAGTAGTATGTCCCACCCCAGGAAAGAGACCCAGTACTTC.

This clone was observed a single time. The chain combines TRBV6-6 with TRBJ1-1; D remains unclear. Germline-derived CDR1 and CDR2 are MNHNY and SVGAGI (reference sequence). The V gene lost 2 bases and the J gene lost 2 bases, with 3 bases spanning the gap. The CDR3 is made up of 12 amino acids. For the CDR3, the DNA is TGTGCCAGCAGTTACCTCAACACTGAAGCTTTCTTT. It yields the protein CASSYLNTEAFF.

V and J are TRBV7-2 and TRBJ1-3; D not resolved. Germline V gene lookup returns CDR1 SGHTA and CDR2 FQGNSA. The V gene lost 2 bases and the J gene lost 2 bases, with 10 bases spanning the gap. The CDR3 has 15 amino acids. CDR3 sequence: CASSLREVPGNTIYF. The CDR3 bases are TGTGCCAGCAGCTTACGGGAGGTCCCTGGAAACACCATATATTTT.

In its sample, this clone was seen once. The gene calls are TRBV2 and TRBJ1-6; perhaps TRBD1 as D (5 bases). CDR1 SNHLY and CDR2 FYNNEI come from the germline V gene. The CDR3 has 13 residues. V was cut by 8 bases and J by 5 bases, with 10 bases left in between. CDR3 DNA sequence: TGTGCCAGCGTTTCGACAGATAATTCACCCCTCCACTTT. Its protein product is CASVSTDNSPLHF.

This chain links TRBV18 with TRBJ1-1; a possible D gene is TRBD1 (5 bases). V was pared by 6 bases and J by 4 bases, with 18 bases between. The CDR3 extends over 15 amino acids. CDR1 and CDR2 from the germline V gene are KGHSH and LQKENI. The CDR3: CASSQWGVFGTEAFF. CDR3 coding DNA: TGTGCCAGCTCTCAATGGGGGGTTTTTGGCACTGAAGCTTTCTTT. The whole variable domain, filled in from reference TRBV18 and TRBJ1-1, reads NAGVMQNPRHLVRRRGQEARLRCSPMKGHSHVYWYRQLPEEGLKFMVYLQKENIIDESGMPKERFSAEFPKEGPSILRIQQVVRGDSAAYFCASSQWGVFGTEAFFGQGTRLTVV.

The chain uses TRBV5-6 and TRBJ1-4; 11 nucleotides agree with TRBD1. This CDR3 comprises 16 residues. CDR1 SGHDT and CDR2 YYEEEE come from the germline V gene. J lost 14 bases, V lost 4 bases, and 16 bases had no gene match. The CDR3 bases are TGTGCCAGCAGCCCTTTCCCTGGACAGGGGGCGGTCGGTCTGTTTTTT. Its translation is CASSPFPGQGAVGLFF. Full variable domain (missing parts from reference TRBV5-6 and TRBJ1-4): DAGVTQSPTHLIKTRGQQVTLRCSPKSGHDTVSWYQQALGQGPQFIFQYYEEEERQRGNFPDRFSGHQFPNYSSELNVNALLLGDSALYLCASSPFPGQGAVGLFFGSGTQLSVL.